A single sample is the source of the 30 T cell receptor beta chains below, sequenced in a study of CD8 T cells in ankylosing spondylitis. TCRdb called the 5' RACE reads again in MiXCR, with one record for every CDR3 protein. The table has about 130,000 distinct CDR3 sequences, 7% to 8% seen once. The sequencing input was blood, either unsorted or a sorted T cell fraction (not recorded which). The receptors derive from a female donor with ankylosing spondylitis or in good health (not recorded which).

This chain connects TRBV19 to TRBJ2-2, with 8 bases aligning to TRBD1. The germline V gene encodes CDR1 LNHDA and CDR2 SQIVND (reference sequence). The CDR3 is 15 amino acids. V trimming: 4 bases; J trimming: 3 bases; junction bases outside the gene matches: 4. CDR3 region: CASSTQTGDTGELFF. In DNA, the CDR3 is TGTGCCAGTAGTACCCAGACAGGGGACACCGGGGAGCTGTTTTTT.

This clonotype has ten or more counts. The V call is TRBV4-1, the J call TRBJ2-7; possibly TRBD1 or TRBD2 for D (6 bases each). Trimming took 4 bases from V and 3 from J, leaving 19 bases between them. The CDR3 has 16 amino acids. Looked up from germline, CDR1 is MGHRA and CDR2 is YSYEKL. CDR3 amino acids: CASSPQEGTKVYEQYF. The CDR3 bases are TGCGCCAGCAGCCCTCAGGAGGGGACAAAGGTCTACGAGCAGTACTTC.

The V and J genes are TRBV12-3 or TRBV12-4 and TRBJ1-1, with D tentatively TRBD1 (6 bases). The CDR3 has 15 residues. The germline V and J ends were trimmed by 5 bases and 2 bases, with 15 bases remaining between them. CDR3 residues: CASSRAGQLNTEAFF. The CDR3 DNA is TGTGCCAGCAGTCGAGCCGGACAGCTTAACACTGAAGCTTTCTTT.

This clonotype was counted at least ten times. CDR3 bases: TGCGCCAGCAGCTCCGGGACAGCACAAGAGACCCAGTACTTC. Translated: CASSSGTAQETQYF. This chain joins TRBV5-1 and TRBJ2-5; 7 bases match TRBD1. CDR3 length: 14 residues. Germline values: CDR1 SGHRS, CDR2 YFSETQ. V was clipped by 3 bases and J by 2 bases; unmatched bases: 4.

This clonotype was detected only a few times. The chain couples TRBV19 to TRBJ1-2; 8 bases align to TRBD1. The CDR3 sequence is 16 residues long. CDR1 is LNHDA and CDR2 is SQIVND in the germline V gene (reference sequence). V shed 0 bases and J 11 bases; nucleotides not matched to a gene: 14. The CDR3 sequence: CASSIDYWGRGRGYTF. CDR3 nucleotides: TGTGCCAGTAGTATAGATTACTGGGGCAGGGGGCGCGGATACACCTTC.

Many counts were recorded for this clonotype. The rearrangement links TRBV7-2 to TRBJ2-1; TRBD1 matches 7 bases. With V trimmed by 5 bases and J by 6 bases, 4 bases remained unmatched. Germline values: CDR1 SGHTA, CDR2 FQGNSA. The CDR3 has 13 residues. The CDR3 protein is CASSKGTVNEQFF. CDR3 DNA sequence: TGTGCCAGCAGCAAAGGGACAGTCAATGAGCAGTTCTTC.

In its sample, this clonotype was seen a few times. This chain links TRBV30 with TRBJ2-5; tentatively, D is TRBD1 (5 bases). CDR1 and CDR2 from the germline V gene are GTSNPN and SVGIG (reference sequence). The germline V and J ends were trimmed by 4 bases and 7 bases, with 19 bases remaining between them. The CDR3 contains 14 residues. The DNA for the CDR3 is TGTGCCTGGAATGCAATCCAGGGTCCGGGGACCCAGTACTTC. It yields the protein CAWNAIQGPGTQYF.

Ten or more counts support this clonotype. V is TRBV7-6 and J is TRBJ2-1; TRBD1 aligns across 7 bases. V lost 5 bases, J lost 4 bases, and 2 bases stayed unmatched. Looked up from germline, CDR1 is SGHVS and CDR2 is FNYEAQ. This CDR3 has 13 amino acids. The CDR3 DNA reads TGTGCCAGCAGCATGGGACAGTACAATGAGCAGTTCTTC. This gives the protein CASSMGQYNEQFF.

This sequence joins TRBV7-2 and TRBJ1-1; no clear D. CDR1 SGHTA and CDR2 FQGNSA come from the germline V gene. V shed 5 bases and J shed 4 bases, with 8 bases lying between them. This CDR3 is 12 amino acids long. This CDR3 reads CASSPVGTEAFF. The DNA for the CDR3 is TGTGCCAGCAGCCCCGTGGGCACTGAAGCTTTCTTT.

The table lists this clonotype with many counts. The V call is TRBV20-1, the J call TRBJ1-1; 7 nucleotides align to TRBD1. Per the germline V gene, CDR1 is DFQATT and CDR2 is SNEGSKA (reference sequence). This CDR3 comprises 17 residues. V gave up 0 bases and J gave up 6 bases; unmatched junction bases: 16. The chain's CDR3 is CSARDPRRTQGDAEAFF. The CDR3 bases are TGCAGTGCTAGAGATCCGAGGAGGACCCAGGGGGATGCTGAAGCTTTCTTT.

This clonotype came up many times. The chain combines TRBV6-5 with TRBJ2-7; maybe TRBD2 (7 bases). The germline gives CDR1 MNHEY, CDR2 SVGAGI. The CDR3 contains 15 residues. With 2 bases removed from V and 6 bases from J, the gap between germline ends came to 17 bases. CDR3 residues: CASSYGGGGGIEQYF. The CDR3 DNA sequence: TGTGCCAGCAGTTACGGGGGGGGCGGGGGCATCGAGCAGTACTTC.

This clonotype has a count of ten or more. The chain couples TRBV7-9 to TRBJ1-4; weak D call: TRBD1 (5 bases). The V gene's germline CDR1 is SEHNR and CDR2 FQNEAQ (reference sequence). Deletions cut 3 bases from V and 2 bases from J, with 16 bases between. The length of the CDR3 is 17 residues. CDR3 protein: CASSLSSGLGTNEKLFF. CDR3 nucleotide sequence: TGTGCCAGCAGCTTGTCGTCAGGGTTGGGGACTAATGAAAAACTGTTTTTT.

This clonotype was counted at least ten times. The chain is built from TRBV6-2 or TRBV6-3 and TRBJ2-1, with a possible D match to TRBD2 (5 bases). Germline loops: CDR1 MNHEY, CDR2 SVGEGT. CDR3 size: 17 residues. Trimming shortened V by 2 bases and J by 7 bases, and 21 bases separated the two germline ends. In DNA form, the CDR3 reads TGTGCCAGCAGTTACATCAGTCTAGCCTCGGGTGTGAATGAGCAGTTCTTC. Residues: CASSYISLASGVNEQFF.

This clonotype has at least ten counts. This chain links TRBV3-1 with TRBJ2-7; the match to TRBD1 covers 12 bases. This CDR3 has 13 amino acids. V was pared by 6 bases and J by 6 bases, with 3 bases of the junction left unmatched. CDR1 is LGHDT and CDR2 is YNNKEL in the germline V gene (reference sequence). CDR3 nucleotides: TGTGCCAGCAGTCCGGGACAGGGGGCCGAGCAGTACTTC. Translated, it gives CASSPGQGAEQYF.

Details on this clonotype: A much bigger clone sits one base away, suggesting this may be a read error. The chain links TRBV7-8 to TRBJ1-2; D is possibly TRBD1 (6 bases). The V end lost 1 base, the J end lost 0 bases, and 15 bases lay between the germline ends. CDR3 length: 17 residues. The germline gives CDR1 SGHVS, CDR2 FQNEAQ. CDR3 sequence (DNA): TGTGCCAGCAGCTTAGACGTAGGGGACAAGACTAACTATGGCTACACCTTC. This encodes CASSLDVGDKTNYGYTF.

This clonotype was seen many times. The chain employs TRBV7-2 and TRBJ1-5, with D perhaps matching TRBD1 (5 bases). This CDR3 spans 16 amino acids. CDR1 is SGHTA, CDR2 FQGNSA, per germline. V lost 5 bases, J lost 0 bases, and 14 bases lay in between. This CDR3 reads CASSKSSGYSNQPQHF. CDR3 bases: TGTGCCAGCAGCAAGTCGTCAGGGTATAGCAATCAGCCCCAGCATTTT.

This clonotype came up many times. The rearrangement links TRBV21-1 to TRBJ1-1. TRBV21-1 is tagged as a pseudogene. The CDR3 length is 13 residues. The CDR3 reads CASSKSLYGEAFF. The CDR3 DNA sequence: TGTGCCAGCAGCAAATCACTATATGGTGAAGCTTTCTTT.

There are many counts of this clonotype. The chain has TRBV20-1 and TRBJ1-2; the match to TRBD1 covers 7 bases. Trimming at V came to 2 bases and at J to 5 bases, leaving 8 bases not matched to a gene. This CDR3 has 14 residues. Germline CDR1 and CDR2: DFQATT and SNEGSKA (reference sequence). As DNA, the CDR3 is TGCAGTGCTAGATTTCCTCCAGGGGGTTATGGCTACACCTTC. Amino acid sequence: CSARFPPGGYGYTF.

This clonotype was found many times. The V call is TRBV6-2 or TRBV6-3, the J call TRBJ2-2; D is ambiguous. V lost 8 bases to trimming and J lost 6 bases, with 13 bases between them. Per the germline V gene, CDR1 is MNHEY and CDR2 is SVGEGT. CDR3 size: 13 residues. CDR3 amino acids: CASEEMGSGELFF. The DNA for the CDR3 is TGTGCCAGCGAGGAGATGGGTTCCGGGGAGCTGTTTTTT.

There are many counts of this clonotype. The gene calls are TRBV5-1 and TRBJ2-4; 8 nucleotides match TRBD1. Germline values: CDR1 SGHRS, CDR2 YFSETQ. J lost 6 bases, V lost 3 bases, and 5 bases had no gene match. The CDR3 is made up of 14 amino acids. The CDR3, as DNA: TGCGCCAGCAGCTCCCCCGACAGGGGAAACATTCAGTACTTC. Residues: CASSSPDRGNIQYF.

The chain joins TRBV28 to TRBJ2-7; possibly TRBD2 for D (5 bases). V gave up 9 bases and J gave up 3 bases, with 21 bases separating them. CDR1 MDHEN and CDR2 SYDVKM come from the germline V gene. The CDR3 has 15 amino acids. DNA for the CDR3: TGTGCCAGTCGCTCGAGCGGCTCGACAATCTACGAGCAGTACTTC. Translating gives CASRSSGSTIYEQYF.

This clonotype was counted many times. The chain has TRBV7-6 and TRBJ2-6, with 7 positions matching TRBD1. The CDR3 consists of 17 residues. In germline, CDR1 is SGHVS, CDR2 FNYEAQ. With V trimmed by 1 base and J by 4 bases, 7 bases remained unmatched. This CDR3 is CASSLGTGGTGANVLTF. The CDR3 coding sequence is TGTGCCAGCAGCTTAGGGACAGGTGGTACCGGGGCCAACGTCCTGACTTTC.

There are many counts of this clonotype. The genes are TRBV20-1 and TRBJ1-4, with D unresolved. The germline CDR1 and CDR2 sequences are DFQATT and SNEGSKA (reference sequence). This CDR3 is built from 14 residues. Trimming took 0 bases from V and 5 from J, leaving 10 bases between them. This CDR3 is CSARDEDENEKLFF. The CDR3 DNA reads TGCAGTGCTAGAGATGAGGACGAGAATGAAAAACTGTTTTTT.

This clonotype appeared many times. The rearrangement links TRBV12-5 to TRBJ2-1, with D uncertain. This CDR3 has 12 residues. V lost 3 bases and J lost 9, with 9 bases in between. Germline-derived CDR1 and CDR2 are LGHNT and FRNRAP. The CDR3 region is CASGFGLPEQFF. Written as DNA, the CDR3 is TGTGCTAGTGGTTTTGGTCTTCCTGAGCAGTTCTTC.

This clonotype has ten or more counts. The chain carries TRBV6-1 and TRBJ1-2, with D uncertain. Trimming left V 7 bases short and J 2 bases short, with 11 bases between. Germline lookup yields CDR1 MNHNS and CDR2 SASEGT. This CDR3 has 13 amino acids. CDR3 nucleotide sequence: TGTGCCAGCACCCTGGACGGGAACTATGGCTACACCTTC. Amino acids: CASTLDGNYGYTF.

In this sample, this clonotype turned up many times. V and J are TRBV7-2 and TRBJ1-4; D is perhaps TRBD1 (6 bases). The germline gives CDR1 SGHTA, CDR2 FQGNSA. The CDR3 consists of 15 residues. V was shortened by 5 bases and J by 8 bases, with 18 bases between the two germline ends. The CDR3 nucleotides read TGTGCCAGCAGCAGGATAGGGGGGGAATTAGAAAAACTGTTTTTT. Residues: CASSRIGGELEKLFF.

This clonotype was found many times. V gene TRBV5-1 combines with J gene TRBJ1-1; 11 nucleotides align to TRBD1. Germline V lookup: CDR1 SGHRS, CDR2 YFSETQ. The CDR3 totals 16 residues. V dropped 4 bases and J dropped 4; count of bases not matched to a gene: 9. Written as DNA, the CDR3 is TGCGCCAGCAGCCCGGCGGACAGGGGGCGAATCACTGAAGCTTTCTTT. Protein product: CASSPADRGRITEAFF.

The sample holds many counts of this clonotype. V usage is TRBV5-6 and J usage is TRBJ1-1; weak D call: TRBD1 (5 bases). This CDR3 is built from 14 residues. CDR1 and CDR2 (germline): SGHDT, YYEEEE. The V end was cut by 3 bases, the J end by 5 bases, with 14 bases between. CDR3 in amino acids: CASSSQGLGTEAFF. CDR3 in DNA: TGTGCCAGCAGCTCGCAGGGATTGGGAACTGAAGCTTTCTTT.

This clonotype occurred many times. V is TRBV3-1 and J is TRBJ1-5; TRBD1 aligns across 8 bases. The CDR3 length is 14 residues. Germline V CDR1 and CDR2: LGHDT, YNNKEL (reference sequence). With V trimmed by 4 bases and J by 6 bases, 5 bases remained unmatched. The CDR3 nucleotides are TGTGCCAGCAGCCCCGGACAGGGCGGTCAGCCCCAGCATTTT. This sequence encodes CASSPGQGGQPQHF.

There are a few counts of this clonotype. The genes are TRBV4-3 and TRBJ2-6, with no clear D. This CDR3 contains 19 residues. Germline CDR1 is LGHNA and CDR2 is YSLEER. Trimming stripped 4 bases from V and 0 bases from J, with 19 bases between. The CDR3 spells CASSLLLNRRNSGANVLTF. The CDR3 nucleotides read TGCGCCAGCAGCCTATTGCTAAACCGACGGAACTCTGGGGCCAACGTCCTGACTTTC.